The 32 T cell receptor beta chains listed next were all sequenced from one sample in a study of T cell responses to AZD1222 COVID-19 vaccine (dated by TCRdb to the early 2020s). The library was generated by the immunoSEQ multiplex PCR assay. TCRdb carries this immuneACCESS record with in-frame sequences only. Its versions omit some clonotypes, under half of them owing to an unresolved V gene in the studies checked, with the rest unexplained. In all, the sample holds some 140,000 clones, and 70% to 90% of those were seen once. 5.5% of the sample lies in the top ten. This specimen's time point label, interpreted: baseline before first vaccination. Sample treatment or condition, as interpreted from the label and publication: meningococcal conjugate vaccine given as trial control. The specimen was peripheral blood, collected on day 0 of MenACWY control vaccination. These receptors were obtained from an adult in good health.

The rearrangement links TRBV6-6 to TRBJ2-5; no definite D call. Germline CDR1 and CDR2: MNHNY and SVGAGI (reference sequence). The V end was cut by 5 bases, the J end by 7 bases, with 11 bases between. CDR3 size: 12 residues. This CDR3 reads CASSPAVRTQYF. The CDR3 DNA is TGTGCCAGCAGTCCGGCGGTGAGGACCCAGTACTTC.

The chain uses TRBV7-2 and TRBJ2-7, with 8 bases identical to TRBD2. The CDR3 runs 13 residues. Germline assignment: CDR1 SGHTA and CDR2 FQGNSA. In DNA form, the CDR3 reads TGTGAACCCACGAAGCGGGGGTTCGACGAGCAGTACTTC. It is translated as CEPTKRGFDEQYF. Based on the CDR3 plus reference TRBV7-2 and TRBJ2-7, the full variable domain is GAGVSQSPSNKVTEKGKDVELRCDPISGHTALYWYRQSLGQGLEFLIYFQGNSAPDKSGLPSDRFSAERTGGSVSTLTIQRTQQEDSAVYLCEPTKRGFDEQYFGPGTRLTVT.

The chain employs TRBV30 and TRBJ1-3; TRBD1 aligns across 7 bases. The V and J ends lost 4 bases and 0 bases, in that order; junction bases with no gene match: 6. The CDR3 extends over 15 amino acids. Germline CDR1 GTSNPN, CDR2 SVGIG (reference sequence). CDR3 sequence reads: CAWNAGGSSGNTIYF. DNA for the CDR3: TGTGCCTGGAATGCAGGGGGGAGCTCTGGAAACACCATATATTTT.

The chain has TRBV7-2 and TRBJ2-2, with 9 bases identical to TRBD1. The CDR3 contains 15 residues. The J segment lost 7 bases and the V segment lost 4 bases, leaving 7 bases of the junction unmatched. In germline, CDR1 is SGHTA, CDR2 FQGNSA. CDR3 sequence reads: CASSWGQGWGGELFF. In nucleotides, the CDR3 is TGTGCCAGCAGCTGGGGACAGGGCTGGGGCGGGGAGCTGTTTTTT.

The genes are TRBV16 and TRBJ2-7; no definite D call. This CDR3 has 12 residues. V dropped 0 bases and J dropped 4 bases, with 4 bases sitting between them. Germline CDR1 reads KGHSY; CDR2 reads FQNENV. The CDR3 spells CASSQSRYEQYF. DNA for the CDR3: TGTGCCAGCAGCCAATCGCGATACGAGCAGTACTTC.

This sequence joins TRBV14 and TRBJ2-1; 8 bases map to TRBD2. Per the germline V gene, CDR1 is SGHDN and CDR2 is FVKESK. J lost 6 bases, V lost 5 bases, and 12 bases had no gene match. The CDR3 is 16 residues long. CDR3 sequence: CASSFLGLAGSNEQFF. CDR3 in DNA: TGTGCCAGCAGCTTCCTCGGCCTAGCGGGCTCCAATGAGCAGTTCTTC.

The chain employs TRBV7-3 and TRBJ2-7, with 13 nucleotides matching TRBD2. The CDR3 length is 15 residues. The junction had 7 bases not matched to a gene; V was cut back by 6 bases and J by 5 bases. Germline V gene data show CDR1 as SGHTA and CDR2 as FQGTGA. The CDR3 DNA reads as TGTGCCAGCAGTTCCGGACTAGCGGGAGTAAACGAGCAGTACTTC. It specifies CASSSGLAGVNEQYF.

The rearrangement uses TRBV10-3 and TRBJ2-1; no firm D call. The CDR3 is made up of 16 amino acids. Looked up from germline, CDR1 is ENHRY and CDR2 is SYGVKD. V was trimmed by 1 base and J by 6 bases, leaving 16 bases between them. CDR3 nucleotides: TGTGCCATCAGTGAGTTTACCCGTGACTCGACCAATGAGCAGTTCTTC. Its translation: CAISEFTRDSTNEQFF.

The chain combines TRBV7-2 with TRBJ2-5, with 10 bases that match TRBD2. Germline V CDR1 and CDR2: SGHTA, FQGNSA. The CDR3 contains 15 residues. J was trimmed by 1 base and V by 2 bases; bases with no gene match: 1. Written as DNA, the CDR3 is TGTGCCAGCAGCTTACTAGCGGGGGCCCAAGAGACCCAGTACTTC. Translation gives CASSLLAGAQETQYF. The variable domain in full, completed from reference TRBV7-2 and TRBJ2-5, reads GAGVSQSPSNKVTEKGKDVELRCDPISGHTALYWYRQSLGQGLEFLIYFQGNSAPDKSGLPSDRFSAERTGGSVSTLTIQRTQQEDSAVYLCASSLLAGAQETQYFGPGTRLLVL.

With regard to this clone: A read error may produce the germline difference seen at one junction end. The gene calls are TRBV7-7 and TRBJ2-6; D gene ambiguous. CDR3 length: 15 amino acids. Germline-derived CDR1 and CDR2 are SSHAT and FNYEAQ (reference sequence). This chain's CDR3 is CASSLGRGGANVLTF. The CDR3 DNA sequence: TGTGCTAGCAGCTTGGGTCGTGGAGGGGCCAACGTCCTGACTTTC.

V is TRBV7-8 and J is TRBJ2-7, with unresolved D. V dropped 3 bases and J dropped 6 bases, with 12 bases sitting between them. CDR3 length equals 13 residues. Germline V gene sequence: CDR1 SGHVS, CDR2 FQNEAQ. In DNA, the CDR3 is TGTGCCAGCAGCTTGTCAGGAGCGCGCGAGCAGTACTTC. Encoded protein: CASSLSGAREQYF.

This rearrangement joins TRBV9 to TRBJ2-5; D may be TRBD1 (6 bases). V was pared by 3 bases and J by 5 bases, with 14 bases between. Germline V lookup: CDR1 SGDLS, CDR2 YYNGEE. The CDR3 totals 14 residues. In DNA, the CDR3 is TGTGCCAGCAGCGCCTCACAGGGCCTGGAGACCCAGTACTTC. This codes for CASSASQGLETQYF.

V usage is TRBV28 and J usage is TRBJ1-1, with D unresolved. V was cut by 5 bases and J by 0 bases, with 10 bases left in between. Germline V gene data show CDR1 as MDHEN and CDR2 as SYDVKM. CDR3 length: 14 residues. The CDR3 is CASSPTALNTEAFF. In DNA, the CDR3 is TGTGCCAGCAGTCCAACAGCGTTGAACACTGAAGCTTTCTTT.

The chain combines TRBV4-1 with TRBJ2-1, with 10 bases matching TRBD2. The germline CDR1 and CDR2 sequences are MGHRA and YSYEKL. This CDR3 comprises 16 residues. With V trimmed by 7 bases and J by 5 bases, 11 bases remained unmatched. In DNA, the CDR3 is TGCGCCAGCATCCCAGATCCGGGACTAGCGAACAATGAGCAGTTCTTC. Its protein product is CASIPDPGLANNEQFF.

The rearrangement uses TRBV13 and TRBJ2-2; D possibly corresponds to TRBD2 (6 bases). The V and J ends lost 5 bases and 8 bases respectively, with 18 bases between them. From germline, CDR1 is PRHDT and CDR2 FYEKMQ (reference sequence). This CDR3 region has 15 residues. This chain's CDR3 is CASSGKTRAAGELFF. The CDR3 region has the DNA TGTGCCAGCAGCGGCAAGACTAGGGCGGCGGGGGAGCTGTTTTTT.

This clone was recorded a few times. The chain is built from TRBV6-6 and TRBJ1-1, with D perhaps TRBD1 (6 bases). The length of the CDR3 is 15 residues. CDR1 is MNHNY, CDR2 SVGAGI, per germline (reference sequence). V was trimmed by 6 bases and J by 1 base, leaving 15 bases between them. The CDR3 here is CASSVPRGKNTEAFF. As DNA, the CDR3 is TGTGCCAGCAGCGTCCCAAGGGGGAAGAACACTGAAGCTTTCTTT.

This chain links TRBV28 with TRBJ1-4; D is unclear. Germline values: CDR1 MDHEN, CDR2 SYDVKM. The V gene lost 2 bases and the J gene lost 8 bases, with 3 bases spanning the gap. This CDR3 comprises 11 residues. The CDR3 protein is CASSLGEKLFF. The CDR3 nucleotides are TGTGCCAGCAGTTTAGGGGAAAAACTGTTTTTT.

The V gene is TRBV19, the J gene TRBJ2-1; 11 nucleotides match TRBD2. The length of the CDR3 is 15 residues. The germline CDR1 and CDR2 sequences are LNHDA and SQIVND (reference sequence). The J segment lost 9 bases and the V segment lost 4 bases, leaving 8 bases of the junction unmatched. This CDR3 reads CASSRVAGGPREQFF. CDR3 nucleotide sequence: TGTGCCAGTAGTAGGGTAGCGGGGGGGCCACGTGAGCAGTTCTTC.

This sequence joins TRBV7-8 and TRBJ1-2; D perhaps matches TRBD1 (6 bases). This CDR3 is built from 14 residues. The germline V and J ends were trimmed by 3 bases and 3 bases, with 11 bases remaining between them. Germline V gene data show CDR1 as SGHVS and CDR2 as FQNEAQ. This CDR3 reads CASSFNRADYGYTF. The CDR3 DNA reads TGTGCCAGCAGCTTCAACAGGGCAGACTATGGCTACACCTTC.

The rearrangement links TRBV10-2 to TRBJ2-7, with 7 bases that match TRBD2. Losses at the gene ends were 3 bases for V and 7 bases for J; bases not matched to a gene: 3. This CDR3 comprises 12 residues. The germline gives CDR1 WSHSY, CDR2 SAAADI. The CDR3 spells CASSEAGREQYV. CDR3 DNA: TGCGCCAGCAGTGAAGCGGGAAGGGAGCAGTACGTC.

This clone has just a few counts. V usage is TRBV19 and J usage is TRBJ1-2; 7 positions match TRBD1. This CDR3 comprises 14 residues. Trimming took 5 bases from V and 4 from J; bases not matched to a gene: 7. Germline assignment: CDR1 LNHDA and CDR2 SQIVND (reference sequence). The CDR3 here is CASSSQGKPYGYTF. The CDR3 coding sequence is TGTGCCAGTAGTTCACAGGGGAAACCCTATGGCTACACCTTC.

This clone was found once. The chain couples TRBV6-1 to TRBJ1-6, with a weak D call TRBD1 (6 bases). Between the trimmed V and J ends, which lost 0 bases and 7 bases, there was a span of 13 bases. The length of the CDR3 is 16 residues. Germline CDR1 reads MNHNS; CDR2 reads SASEGT. The DNA for the CDR3 is TGTGCCAGCAGTGAAGCGCGACGAGGGGGGAATTCACCCCTCCACTTT. This translates into CASSEARRGGNSPLHF.

For the CDR3, the DNA is TGTGCCAGCAGCTTGGTTCTGTGGAACACTGAAGCTTTCTTT. Amino acids: CASSLVLWNTEAFF. This chain joins TRBV5-5 and TRBJ1-1; D gene uncertain. V lost 0 bases to trimming and J lost 1 base, with 7 bases between them. The CDR3 is 14 amino acids. Germline assignment: CDR1 SGHKS and CDR2 YYEKEE (reference sequence).

This clone was detected only a few times. The V and J genes are TRBV9 and TRBJ1-2; D call uncertain. CDR1 is SGDLS, CDR2 YYNGEE, per germline. The CDR3 consists of 14 residues. Trimming shortened V by 0 bases and J by 7 bases, and 13 bases separated the two germline ends. The CDR3 is CASSVAVGAGGYTF. The CDR3 region has the DNA TGTGCCAGCAGCGTAGCTGTGGGCGCGGGTGGCTACACCTTC.

This chain uses TRBV9 with TRBJ2-7, with a tentative D call TRBD1 (6 bases). Germline lookup yields CDR1 SGDLS and CDR2 YYNGEE. V was pared by 3 bases and J by 3 bases, with 13 bases between. The CDR3 consists of 14 residues. CDR3 residues: CASSEGDNHYEQYF. CDR3 nucleotide sequence: TGTGCCAGCAGCGAGGGGGACAACCACTACGAGCAGTACTTC.

J is TRBJ2-3 and V is TRBV29-1; D remains ambiguous. This CDR3 region has 17 residues. The germline CDR1 and CDR2 sequences are SQVTM and ANQGSEA. The CDR3 DNA reads TGCAGTGCTAAAGGATTGTCATCCGGAGTATCCACAGATACGCAGTATTTT. Its translation: CSAKGLSSGVSTDTQYF.

The chain combines TRBV27 with TRBJ1-1; 8 bases are a match to TRBD1. Germline V gene lookup returns CDR1 MNHEY and CDR2 SMNVEV (reference sequence). The CDR3 consists of 14 residues. The V gene end was trimmed by 6 bases and the J gene end by 8 bases; junction bases not matched to a gene: 11. CDR3 nucleotide sequence: TGTGCCAGCAGCCCGCCGGACAGGGTATCAGAAGCTTTCTTT. Its translation is CASSPPDRVSEAFF.

This chain links TRBV19 with TRBJ1-5; D remains unclear. V gave up 9 bases and J gave up 2 bases, with 11 bases separating them. The CDR3 contains 13 residues. CDR1 is LNHDA, CDR2 SQIVND, per germline (reference sequence). The DNA of the CDR3 is TGTGCCAGCCAGGACGCGGGCAATCAGCCCCAGCATTTT. This gives the protein CASQDAGNQPQHF.

The genes are TRBV6-5 and TRBJ2-5; 7 nucleotides match TRBD1. This CDR3 comprises 14 residues. With V trimmed by 6 bases and J by 2 bases, 6 bases remained unmatched. Germline-derived CDR1 and CDR2 are MNHEY and SVGAGI. DNA for the CDR3: TGTGCCAGCAGGACCAGGGGGAGACAAGAGACCCAGTACTTC. Translating it yields CASRTRGRQETQYF.

The CDR3 spells CASSIGGGSYEQYF. The CDR3 bases are TGTGCCAGTAGTATCGGCGGGGGATCCTACGAGCAGTACTTC. J is TRBJ2-7 and V is TRBV19; TRBD2 agrees at 7 bases. The CDR3 is 14 amino acids. V gave up 3 bases and J gave up 1 base; unmatched junction bases: 3. The germline CDR1 and CDR2 sequences are LNHDA and SQIVND (reference sequence).

The chain joins TRBV6-5 to TRBJ1-1, with D unresolved. Germline CDR1 is MNHEY and CDR2 is SVGAGI. The CDR3 is 13 residues long. With 5 bases removed from V and 0 bases from J, the gap between germline ends came to 7 bases. CDR3 sequence: CASSRLVNTEAFF. DNA for the CDR3: TGTGCCAGCAGTCGTTTAGTGAACACTGAAGCTTTCTTT.

The V call is TRBV3-1 (or the pseudogene TRBV3-2), the J call TRBJ1-6, with D unclear. CDR3 length equals 12 residues. CDR1 LGHDT and CDR2 YNNKEL come from the germline V gene (reference sequence). With 6 bases removed from V and 7 bases from J, the gap between germline ends came to 7 bases. The CDR3, as DNA: TGTGCCAGCAGGCGGGGAAATTCACCCCTCCACTTT. Translating gives CASRRGNSPLHF.